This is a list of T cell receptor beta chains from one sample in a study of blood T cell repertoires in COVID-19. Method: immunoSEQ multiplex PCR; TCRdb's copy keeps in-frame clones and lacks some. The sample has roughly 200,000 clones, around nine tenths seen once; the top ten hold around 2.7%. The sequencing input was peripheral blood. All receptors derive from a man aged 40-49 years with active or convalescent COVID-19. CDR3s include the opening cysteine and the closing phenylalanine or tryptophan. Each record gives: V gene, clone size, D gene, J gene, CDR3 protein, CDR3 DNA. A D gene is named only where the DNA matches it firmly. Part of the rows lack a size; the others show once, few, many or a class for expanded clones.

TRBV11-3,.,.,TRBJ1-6,CASSFRVANNSPLHF,TGTGCCAGCAGCTTCAGGGTTGCGAATAATTCACCCCTCCACTTT
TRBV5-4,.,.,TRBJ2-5,CASSWPQETQYF,TGTGCCAGCAGCTGGCCTCAAGAGACCCAGTACTTC
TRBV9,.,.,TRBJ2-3,CASSVGLSTDTQYF,TGTGCCAGCAGCGTGGGACTTTCCACAGATACGCAGTATTTT
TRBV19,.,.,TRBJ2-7,CASSSLISYEQYF,TGTGCCAGTAGTAGCCTAATTTCCTACGAGCAGTACTTC
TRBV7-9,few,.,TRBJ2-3,CASSLDAGDTQYF,TGTGCCAGCAGCTTAGACGCGGGGGATACGCAGTATTTT
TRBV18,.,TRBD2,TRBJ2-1,CASSPGLAGANNEQFF,TGTGCCAGCTCACCCGGACTAGCGGGGGCCAACAATGAGCAGTTCTTC
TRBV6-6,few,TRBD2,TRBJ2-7,CASTLDSGTNYEQYF,TGTGCCAGCACCCTCGATTCCGGGACTAACTACGAGCAGTACTTC
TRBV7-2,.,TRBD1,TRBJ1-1,CASSLGQMNTEAFF,TGTGCCAGCAGCTTGGGACAGATGAACACTGAAGCTTTCTTT
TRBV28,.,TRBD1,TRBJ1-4,CASSGGGLFDKLFF,TGTGCCAGCAGTGGAGGGGGCCTGTTCGATAAACTGTTTTTT
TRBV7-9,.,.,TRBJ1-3,CASGATLVHSGNTIYF,TGTGCCAGCGGCGCGACATTAGTTCACTCTGGAAACACCATATATTTT
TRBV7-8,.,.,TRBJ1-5,CASNRDVGQPQHF,TGTGCCAGCAACAGGGACGTCGGTCAGCCCCAGCATTTT
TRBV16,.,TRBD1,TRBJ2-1,CASSQYLTGTNEQFF,TGTGCCAGCAGCCAATATCTGACAGGGACGAATGAGCAGTTCTTC
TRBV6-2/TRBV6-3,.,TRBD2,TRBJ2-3,CASSLPSGGGTDTQYF,TGTGCCAGCAGCCTACCTAGCGGGGGGGGCACAGATACGCAGTATTTT
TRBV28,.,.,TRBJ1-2,CASSFQGRGYTF,TGTGCCAGCAGTTTCCAGGGGCGCGGCTACACCTTC
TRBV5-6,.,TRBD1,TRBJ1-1,CASSLGQVGTEAFF,TGTGCCAGCAGCCTCGGACAGGTGGGGACTGAAGCTTTCTTT
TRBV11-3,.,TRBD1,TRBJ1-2,CASSRTGASYGYTF,TGTGCCAGCAGCCGGACAGGGGCCTCTTATGGCTACACCTTC
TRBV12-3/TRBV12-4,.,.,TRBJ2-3,CASSLGLADTQYF,TGTGCCAGCAGTCTCGGACTGGCAGATACGCAGTATTTT
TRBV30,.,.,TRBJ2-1,CAWRLRSEQFF,TGTGCCTGGAGACTAAGAAGTGAGCAGTTCTTC
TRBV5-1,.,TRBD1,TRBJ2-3,CASSPGTANTDTQYF,TGCGCCAGCAGCCCCGGGACAGCGAACACAGATACGCAGTATTTT
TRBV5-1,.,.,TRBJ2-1,CASSPQGPNEQFF,TGCGCCAGCAGCCCCCAGGGCCCCAATGAGCAGTTCTTC
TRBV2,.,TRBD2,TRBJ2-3,CASSEVVAGGPDTQYF,TGTGCCAGCAGTGAAGTGGTAGCGGGGGGGCCAGATACGCAGTATTTT
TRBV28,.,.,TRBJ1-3,CASSFQTGNTIYF,TGTGCCAGCAGTTTTCAGACTGGAAACACCATATATTTT
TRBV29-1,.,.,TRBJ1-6,CSVGEDSPLHF,TGCAGCGTTGGGGAGGATTCACCCCTCCACTTT
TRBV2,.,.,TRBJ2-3,CASSEGYRSTDTQYF,TGTGCCAGCAGTGAAGGGTACAGAAGCACAGATACGCAGTATTTT
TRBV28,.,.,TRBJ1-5,CASSYGSLQPQHF,TGTGCCAGCAGTTACGGGTCCCTTCAGCCCCAGCATTTT
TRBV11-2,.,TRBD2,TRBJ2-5,CASSYSLAGGRETQYF,TGTGCCAGCAGCTATTCCCTAGCGGGGGGGCGGGAGACCCAGTACTTC
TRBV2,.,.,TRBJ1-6,CASSEGQLFYPLHF,TGTGCCAGCAGTGAGGGACAACTATTCTACCCCCTCCACTTT
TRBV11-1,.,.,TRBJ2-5,CASRSGLEETQYF,TGTGCCAGCAGATCGGGACTGGAAGAGACCCAGTACTTC
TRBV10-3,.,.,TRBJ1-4,CAIHLTANEKLFF,TGTGCCATCCACTTGACAGCTAATGAAAAACTGTTTTTT
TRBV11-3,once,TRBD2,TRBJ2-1,CASSLVGASGGFNEQFF,TGTGCCAGCAGCTTAGTTGGGGCTAGCGGGGGTTTCAATGAGCAGTTCTTC
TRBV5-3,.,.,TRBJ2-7,CARSPRDYEQYF,TGTGCCAGAAGCCCACGGGATTACGAGCAGTACTTC
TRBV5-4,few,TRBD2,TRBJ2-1,CASSPSGGHNEQFF,TGTGCCAGCAGCCCCAGCGGGGGCCACAATGAGCAGTTCTTC
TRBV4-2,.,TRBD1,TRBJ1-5,CASSQEPQGGRQPQHF,TGTGCCAGCAGCCAAGAGCCCCAGGGGGGACGTCAGCCCCAGCATTTT
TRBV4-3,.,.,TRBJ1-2,CASSQDQGGYYGYTF,TGCGCCAGCAGCCAAGACCAGGGAGGGTACTATGGCTACACCTTC
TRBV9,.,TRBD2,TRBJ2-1,CASRTGTSDEQFF,TGTGCCAGCAGAACCGGGACTAGCGATGAGCAGTTCTTC
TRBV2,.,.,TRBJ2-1,CASSEQRVANEQFF,TGTGCCAGCAGTGAACAGCGAGTAGCCAATGAGCAGTTCTTC
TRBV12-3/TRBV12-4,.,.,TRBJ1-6,CASRFGGNSPLHF,TGTGCCAGCAGGTTCGGCGGGAATTCACCCCTCCACTTT
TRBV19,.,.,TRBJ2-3,CASSTGLRTDTQYF,TGTGCCAGTAGTACGGGACTTCGCACAGATACGCAGTATTTT
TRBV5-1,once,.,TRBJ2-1,CASSYTAGTGYNEQFF,TGCGCCAGCAGCTATACTGCCGGGACTGGCTACAATGAGCAGTTCTTC
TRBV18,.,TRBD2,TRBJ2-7,CASEGLAGGEQYF,TGTGCCAGCGAAGGACTAGCGGGGGGCGAGCAGTACTTC
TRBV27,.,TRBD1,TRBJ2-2,CASRAPGQGNTGELFF,TGTGCCAGCAGGGCGCCGGGACAGGGAAACACCGGGGAGCTGTTTTTT
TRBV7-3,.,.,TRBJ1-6,CASSLMGPKNNSPLHF,TGTGCCAGCAGCTTAATGGGGCCCAAAAATAATTCACCCCTCCACTTT
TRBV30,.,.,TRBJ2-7,CAWSTYSYEQYF,TGTGCCTGGAGCACATATTCTTACGAGCAGTACTTC
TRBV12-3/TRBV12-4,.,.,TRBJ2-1,CASRTAGYNEQFF,TGTGCCAGCAGGACCGCAGGGTACAATGAGCAGTTCTTC
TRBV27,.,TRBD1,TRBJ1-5,CASSFNRGDGPQHF,TGTGCCAGCAGTTTCAACAGGGGGGACGGGCCCCAGCATTTT
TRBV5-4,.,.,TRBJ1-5,CASSLGPPGGSNQPQHF,TGTGCCAGCAGCTTGGGCCCTCCGGGTGGGTCGAATCAGCCCCAGCATTTT
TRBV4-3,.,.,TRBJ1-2,CASSQDEGVYGYTF,TGCGCCAGCAGCCAAGATGAAGGGGTTTATGGCTACACCTTC
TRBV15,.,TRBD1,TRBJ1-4,CATSRDREHEKLFF,TGTGCCACCAGCAGGGACAGGGAACATGAAAAACTGTTTTTT
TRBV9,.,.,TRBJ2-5,CASSSRSSETQYF,TGTGCCAGCAGCTCCCGGAGCAGCGAGACCCAGTACTTC
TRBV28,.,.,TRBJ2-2,CASTLPRGYGELFF,TGTGCCAGCACCCTTCCGAGGGGGTACGGGGAGCTGTTTTTT
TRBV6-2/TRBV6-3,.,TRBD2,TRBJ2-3,CASSSGLAGGTDTQYF,TGTGCCAGCAGCTCCGGACTAGCGGGGGGCACAGATACGCAGTATTTT
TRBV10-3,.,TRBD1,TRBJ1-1,CAISGGTGANTEAFF,TGTGCCATCAGTGGGGGGACAGGGGCAAACACTGAAGCTTTCTTT
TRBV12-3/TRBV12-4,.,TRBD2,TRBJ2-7,CASSRGGPREQYF,TGTGCCAGCAGCCGGGGGGGCCCGAGGGAGCAGTACTTC
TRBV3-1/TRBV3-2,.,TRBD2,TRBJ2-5,CASSQLAGRETQYF,TGTGCCAGCAGCCAACTAGCGGGGCGCGAGACCCAGTACTTC
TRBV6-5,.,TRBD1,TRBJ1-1,CATQTGAIMNTEAFF,TGTGCCACACAGACAGGGGCGATTATGAACACTGAAGCTTTCTTT